Listed below are T cell receptor beta chains from one sample, sequenced in a study of blood T cell repertoires in COVID-19. Measured with immunoSEQ multiplex PCR; TCRdb has only the in-frame clones, and not every one. The sample records more than 200,000 clones, over 75% being singletons. The sample consisted of peripheral blood. Receptors were obtained from an elderly man with acute or convalescent COVID-19. The CDR3 runs from the conserved cysteine through the conserved F or W. A D gene is named only where the DNA matches it firmly. Only part of the rows carry a size: once, few, many, or a class if the clone is expanded.

size: .; V: TRBV7-2; J: TRBJ2-3; D: .; DNA: TGTGCCAGCAGCGCATACAGCGGAGTTGATACGCAGTATTTT; CDR3: CASSAYSGVDTQYF
size: .; V: TRBV11-3; J: TRBJ1-6; D: TRBD1; DNA: TGTGCCAGCAGCGGAGACGGGACAGGGAGTTCACCCCTCCACTTT; CDR3: CASSGDGTGSSPLHF
size: .; V: TRBV19; J: TRBJ1-3; D: .; DNA: TGTGCCAGTAGTCCCTCCGACAGCTCTGGAAACACCATATATTTT; CDR3: CASSPSDSSGNTIYF
size: once; V: TRBV30; J: TRBJ2-6; D: TRBD1; DNA: TGTGCCTGGTTCGGGACAGGGGGCTCTGGGGCCAACGTCCTGACTTTC; CDR3: CAWFGTGGSGANVLTF
size: .; V: TRBV5-4; J: TRBJ2-1; D: .; DNA: TGTGCCAGCAGCTCGGACAGTCTCCACTACAATGAGCAGTTCTTC; CDR3: CASSSDSLHYNEQFF
size: .; V: TRBV29-1; J: TRBJ2-2; D: TRBD2; DNA: TGCAGCGTTGAAGGCCCCGGGGGGGGAGCCGCGAACACCGGGGAGCTGTTTTTT; CDR3: CSVEGPGGGAANTGELFF
size: .; V: TRBV18; J: TRBJ2-2; D: .; DNA: TGTGCCAGCTCACCACGGGCGGGGAACACCGGGGAGCTGTTTTTT; CDR3: CASSPRAGNTGELFF
size: .; V: TRBV5-1; J: TRBJ1-5; D: .; DNA: TGCGCCAGCAGCTTGCTAGGGAGAGATCAGCCCCAGCATTTT; CDR3: CASSLLGRDQPQHF
size: once; V: TRBV18; J: TRBJ1-1; D: .; DNA: TGTGCCAGCTCACATGACAGAAAGAACACTGAAGCTTTCTTT; CDR3: CASSHDRKNTEAFF
size: .; V: TRBV27; J: TRBJ2-1; D: TRBD1; DNA: TGTGCCAGCAGTGACAGGGTTTCTGAGCAGTTCTTC; CDR3: CASSDRVSEQFF
size: few; V: TRBV27; J: TRBJ1-1; D: .; DNA: TGTGCCAGCAGTTTATCAGGACACATGAACACTGAAGCTTTCTTT; CDR3: CASSLSGHMNTEAFF
size: .; V: TRBV12-3/TRBV12-4; J: TRBJ1-2; D: .; DNA: TGTGCCAGCAGCCCCGGCGGGAACTATGGCTACACCTTC; CDR3: CASSPGGNYGYTF
size: .; V: TRBV29-1; J: TRBJ2-1; D: TRBD1; DNA: TGCAGCGCACAGGGGATTGGCTACAATGAGCAGTTCTTC; CDR3: CSAQGIGYNEQFF
size: .; V: TRBV6-5; J: TRBJ2-1; D: .; DNA: TGTGCCAGCAGTTACGGAGGAGGGGGCCCGTTGAATGAGCAGTTCTTC; CDR3: CASSYGGGGPLNEQFF
size: .; V: TRBV30; J: TRBJ1-2; D: .; DNA: TGTGCCTGGAGTATATACAGTGGCTACACCTTC; CDR3: CAWSIYSGYTF
size: once; V: TRBV29-1; J: TRBJ2-2; D: .; DNA: TGCAGCGTTGACTTGAACACCGGGGAGCTGTTTTTT; CDR3: CSVDLNTGELFF
size: .; V: TRBV5-1; J: TRBJ2-1; D: TRBD2; DNA: TGCGCCAGCAGCTTGGATACTAGCGGGTTGTACAATGAGCAGTTCTTC; CDR3: CASSLDTSGLYNEQFF
size: .; V: TRBV5-1; J: TRBJ2-7; D: TRBD1; DNA: TGCGCCAGCAGCTTGTTGGGACAGGTTTCCTACGAGCAGTACTTC; CDR3: CASSLLGQVSYEQYF
size: few; V: TRBV9; J: TRBJ2-7; D: TRBD2; DNA: TGTGCCAGCAGCGTAGCGCCCTTTAGCGGGAGCGAGCAGTACTTC; CDR3: CASSVAPFSGSEQYF
size: few; V: TRBV30; J: TRBJ2-2; D: .; DNA: TGTGCCTGGAAGGGACAGAACACCGGGGAGCTGTTTTTT; CDR3: CAWKGQNTGELFF
size: .; V: TRBV6-5; J: TRBJ2-7; D: .; DNA: TGTGCCAGCAGTTACTCGAGGCAATACGAGCAGTACTTC; CDR3: CASSYSRQYEQYF
size: .; V: TRBV25-1; J: TRBJ2-1; D: .; DNA: TGTGCCAGCAGGAAGAGTGAGAGCTCCTACAATGAGCAGTTCTTC; CDR3: CASRKSESSYNEQFF
size: few; V: TRBV27; J: TRBJ2-7; D: TRBD2; DNA: TGTGCCAGCAGGCCCGGGACTAGCGGGACCTACGAGCAGTACTTC; CDR3: CASRPGTSGTYEQYF
size: .; V: TRBV27; J: TRBJ1-2; D: .; DNA: TGTGCCAGCAGGGTTGGACACCGTGACTATGGCTACACCTTC; CDR3: CASRVGHRDYGYTF
size: .; V: TRBV12-3/TRBV12-4; J: TRBJ2-5; D: .; DNA: TGTGCCAGCAGTTTGTACAGAAAAGAGACCCAGTACTTC; CDR3: CASSLYRKETQYF
size: .; V: TRBV11-2; J: TRBJ2-3; D: .; DNA: TGTGCCAGCAGCTTAGCAGCCCTAGCGTTCACTAGCACAGATACGCAGTATTTT; CDR3: CASSLAALAFTSTDTQYF
size: .; V: TRBV10-1; J: TRBJ2-3; D: .; DNA: TGCGCCAGCCCCTCGGGATATACGCAGTATTTT; CDR3: CASPSGYTQYF
size: .; V: TRBV25-1; J: TRBJ2-5; D: TRBD2; DNA: TGTGCCAGCAGTGAATCCCGAGCGGGAGGGCCGGAGACCCAGTACTTC; CDR3: CASSESRAGGPETQYF
size: once; V: TRBV24-1; J: TRBJ1-2; D: .; DNA: TGTGCCACCAGTGATTCGGACATCCACCGCTACACCTTC; CDR3: CATSDSDIHRYTF
size: once; V: TRBV5-4; J: TRBJ2-3; D: TRBD2; DNA: TGTGCCAGCAGCTTGGAGTGGGCGGGAGCGGGGGATACGCAGTATTTT; CDR3: CASSLEWAGAGDTQYF
size: .; V: TRBV11-3; J: TRBJ2-3; D: .; DNA: TGTGCCAGCAGCCCGCAGGGTCTAGGCACAGATACGCAGTATTTT; CDR3: CASSPQGLGTDTQYF
size: .; V: TRBV18; J: TRBJ2-1; D: TRBD2; DNA: TGTGCCAGCTCACCTATCACTAGCGCTTACAATGAGCAGTTCTTC; CDR3: CASSPITSAYNEQFF
size: .; V: TRBV30; J: TRBJ2-7; D: .; DNA: TGTGCCTGGAATGCGGACGGGACAAGCGAGCAGTACTTC; CDR3: CAWNADGTSEQYF
size: .; V: TRBV11-2; J: TRBJ1-4; D: .; DNA: TGTGCCAGCAGCCTAGGAGGGTCCCCAACTAATGAAAAACTGTTTTTT; CDR3: CASSLGGSPTNEKLFF
size: .; V: TRBV2; J: TRBJ2-2; D: TRBD2; DNA: TGTGCCAGCAGTTTAGCGGGAACCGGGGAGCTGTTTTTT; CDR3: CASSLAGTGELFF
size: .; V: TRBV5-1; J: TRBJ2-2; D: .; DNA: TGCGCCAGCAGCCCCGGGACTCTTGGCGGGGAGCTGTTTTTT; CDR3: CASSPGTLGGELFF
size: .; V: TRBV5-1; J: TRBJ1-2; D: TRBD1; DNA: TGCGCCAGCAGCTTCGGGACAGGGGACTATGGCTACACCTTC; CDR3: CASSFGTGDYGYTF
size: .; V: TRBV5-1; J: TRBJ1-4; D: TRBD1; DNA: TGCGCCAGCAGCTTAACGGGACAGGGTAATGAAAAACTGTTTTTT; CDR3: CASSLTGQGNEKLFF
size: .; V: TRBV6-5; J: TRBJ2-1; D: TRBD2; DNA: TGTGCCAGCACTCGAGCGGGAGTGCTCAATGAGCAGTTCTTC; CDR3: CASTRAGVLNEQFF
size: .; V: TRBV6-5; J: TRBJ1-5; D: .; DNA: TGTGCCAGCAGTTACTCGAATACAGGAGATCAGCCCCAGCATTTT; CDR3: CASSYSNTGDQPQHF
size: few; V: TRBV5-1; J: TRBJ2-3; D: TRBD2; DNA: TGCGCCAGCAGCTTGACTAGCGGTTCAGATACGCAGTATTTT; CDR3: CASSLTSGSDTQYF
size: .; V: TRBV20-1; J: TRBJ1-6; D: .; DNA: TGCAGTGCTAGTGCGGGAGGGACGGTCGGCTCACCCCTCCACTTT; CDR3: CSASAGGTVGSPLHF
size: .; V: TRBV29-1; J: TRBJ2-5; D: .; DNA: TGCAGCGTTGAAGAGGGACTGGCCAGGGGGCAAGAGACCCAGTACTTC; CDR3: CSVEEGLARGQETQYF
size: .; V: TRBV30; J: TRBJ1-1; D: .; DNA: TGTGCCTGGAGTGTGACGACAGCTGAAGCTTTCTTT; CDR3: CAWSVTTAEAFF
size: .; V: TRBV24-1; J: TRBJ2-1; D: TRBD2; DNA: TGTGCCACCAGGCGCCTAGCGGGAGTCCCTGACAATGAGCAGTTCTTC; CDR3: CATRRLAGVPDNEQFF
size: .; V: TRBV11-2; J: TRBJ2-5; D: TRBD2; DNA: TGTGCCAGCAGCTTAGTGGGACTAGCGGGTCTAGAGACCCAGTACTTC; CDR3: CASSLVGLAGLETQYF
size: .; V: TRBV2; J: TRBJ2-3; D: .; DNA: TGTGCCAGCAGTCAAGACGCCGTCAGGGGTATAGATACGCAGTATTTT; CDR3: CASSQDAVRGIDTQYF
size: .; V: TRBV7-9; J: TRBJ1-4; D: .; DNA: TGTGCCAGCAGCTCTTATGGTCAGGTTAATGAAAAACTGTTTTTT; CDR3: CASSSYGQVNEKLFF
size: .; V: TRBV5-1; J: TRBJ2-2; D: .; DNA: TGCGCCAGCAGCCCTGACCCCCTAGTTACCGGGGAGCTGTTTTTT; CDR3: CASSPDPLVTGELFF
size: .; V: TRBV10-3; J: TRBJ1-5; D: .; DNA: TGTGCCATCAGTGAGTCTCTAGTCGGACTTCAGCCCCAGCATTTT; CDR3: CAISESLVGLQPQHF
size: .; V: TRBV19; J: TRBJ2-1; D: .; DNA: TGTGCCAGTACCGACAGGTACAATGAGCAGTTCTTC; CDR3: CASTDRYNEQFF
size: .; V: TRBV18; J: TRBJ2-3; D: TRBD2; DNA: TGTGCCAGCTCACCAACTAGCGGGACAGGTGGAGGTACAGATACGCAGTATTTT; CDR3: CASSPTSGTGGGTDTQYF